This TCR beta chain was captured by sequencing in a study of T cell repertoires in aging, cancer and after chemotherapy. Findings and caveats of the study: Rebound thymic output was suggested by rising median generation probability during chemotherapy in each cancer cohort.

A mixed TRB-A/B primer pool amplified rearranged TRB by multiplex touch-down PCR. Via MiXCR, TCRdb re-called the multiplex PCR reads, giving one row per CDR3 protein. The sample shows approximately 11,000 distinct CDR3 sequences, about 31% of them seen only once. The germline V gene encodes CDR1 SEHNR and CDR2 FQNEAQ (reference sequence). The CDR3 loop spans 20 amino acids. J lost 1 base, V lost 4 bases, and 18 bases had no gene match. Peripheral blood genomic DNA, not sorted cells or RNA, was the template. With regard to this clonotype: Its specificity is unknown.

This receptor was taken from a human donor in good health. The donor label of this sample is uncertain. Sequencing input: blood. The V and J genes are TRBV7-9 and TRBJ2-1, with TRBD2 matching over 8 bases. This CDR3 reads CASSSPLRGEGLRSYNEQFF. CDR3 DNA: TGTGCCAGCAGCTCACCTCTGCGGGGGGAAGGCCTCAGGTCCTACAATGAGCAGTTCTTC.